These T cell receptor beta chains were read from a single sample in a study of Ad26.COV2.S vaccination and SARS-CoV-2 variants. The table came from immunoSEQ multiplex PCR; TCRdb's copy has only in-frame clones and leaves some out. The sample has about 480,000 clones, around nine tenths seen once. The material sequenced was peripheral blood, taken in a trial of Ad26.COV2.S vaccine versus placebo. The receptors here all came from a person between 18 and 65 years old who received the Ad26.COV2.S COVID-19 vaccine or a placebo. CDR3s include the opening cysteine and the closing phenylalanine or tryptophan. The D gene is left open where the match is weak. Clone sizes are given selectively: once, few, many, or a class where the clone is expanded.

- | TRBJ2-7 | TRBV29-1 | TRBD1 | TGCAGCGTTCGGCAGGGGGCCTACGAGCAGTACTTC | CSVRQGAYEQYF
few | TRBJ2-2 | TRBV4-2 | - | TGTGCCAGCAGCCAAGTAGGCGGGGAGCTGTTTTTT | CASSQVGGELFF
- | TRBJ2-1 | TRBV10-3 | TRBD2 | TGTGCCATCAAAGCTAGCGGGAGCGGGACTGAGCAGTTCTTC | CAIKASGSGTEQFF
- | TRBJ2-1 | TRBV7-8 | TRBD2 | TGTGCCAGCACAGGGTCCGGCGGGAGGAGGGATGAGCAGTTCTTC | CASTGSGGRRDEQFF
once | TRBJ1-2 | TRBV19 | - | TGTGCCAGTAAAGACGCAGGCACGATCTATGGCTACACCTTC | CASKDAGTIYGYTF
- | TRBJ1-1 | TRBV12-3/TRBV12-4 | - | TGTGCCAGCAGTTTAGAGGACACTGAAGCTTTCTTT | CASSLEDTEAFF
- | TRBJ1-6 | TRBV15 | - | TGTGCCACCAGCAGAGAAGATCCGGCCCCCCTCCACTTT | CATSREDPAPLHF
- | TRBJ1-5 | TRBV2 | - | TGTGCCAGCAGTTTAGGGTATAGCAATCAGCCCCAGCATTTT | CASSLGYSNQPQHF
- | TRBJ1-1 | TRBV2 | - | TGTGCCAGCAGAGTACAGGGTCCCTCCACTGAAGCTTTCTTT | CASRVQGPSTEAFF
- | TRBJ1-4 | TRBV28 | - | TGTGCCAGCAGTTCTATCGGGACGGATAATGAAAAACTGTTTTTT | CASSSIGTDNEKLFF
- | TRBJ2-2 | TRBV7-2 | - | TGTGCCAGCAGCTTGGCTGGGACCAGAGGGCCCGGGGAGCTGTTTTTT | CASSLAGTRGPGELFF
- | TRBJ2-1 | TRBV5-1 | - | TGCGCCAGCAGGGAAATGACGGTGAACTCCTACAATGAGCAGTTCTTC | CASREMTVNSYNEQFF
- | TRBJ2-7 | TRBV3-1/TRBV3-2 | TRBD1 | TGTGCCAGCAGCCAAAACAGGGGGTTCGCCTACGAGCAGTACTTC | CASSQNRGFAYEQYF
- | TRBJ1-4 | TRBV28 | TRBD1 | TGTGCCAGCAGTTTTTCGGACAGGGAGGAAAAACTGTTTTTT | CASSFSDREEKLFF
- | TRBJ2-3 | TRBV12-5 | TRBD2 | TGTGCTAGTGCCCCGGGACTAGCGGGCACAGATACGCAGTATTTT | CASAPGLAGTDTQYF
- | TRBJ2-1 | TRBV4-2 | - | TGTGCCAGCAGCCCGGCTGGGCAGACCGACTCGCAGTTCTTC | CASSPAGQTDSQFF
- | TRBJ1-2 | TRBV4-3 | - | TGCGCCAGCAGCCAATTGGGCCCGCTTGATGGCTACACCTTC | CASSQLGPLDGYTF
- | TRBJ2-3 | TRBV27 | - | TGTGCCAGCAGCCTCGGCAGGGTTTCAGCAGATACGCAGTATTTT | CASSLGRVSADTQYF
- | TRBJ2-6 | TRBV19 | TRBD2 | TGTGCCAGTAGTATCGAGCGGGATTGGTCTGGGGCCAACGTCCTGACTTTC | CASSIERDWSGANVLTF
- | TRBJ2-3 | TRBV30 | - | TGTGCCTGGAGTGTTGGGCAGGTCACAGATACGCAGTATTTT | CAWSVGQVTDTQYF
once | TRBJ2-1 | TRBV6-6 | - | TGTGCCAGCACCCCCAGCAACGGGAATGAGCAGTTCTTC | CASTPSNGNEQFF
- | TRBJ1-5 | TRBV25-1 | - | TGTGCCAGCAGTGAACGAGATCCCCATAGCAATCAGCCCCAGCATTTT | CASSERDPHSNQPQHF
- | TRBJ2-4 | TRBV7-3 | TRBD2 | TGTGCCAGCAGCTCCCAAACGGGAGGGGGAAACATTCAGTACTTC | CASSSQTGGGNIQYF
- | TRBJ2-7 | TRBV5-1 | - | TGCGCCAGCAGTCCGAAAAGCGGGACAGGAGCCTACGAGCAGTACTTC | CASSPKSGTGAYEQYF